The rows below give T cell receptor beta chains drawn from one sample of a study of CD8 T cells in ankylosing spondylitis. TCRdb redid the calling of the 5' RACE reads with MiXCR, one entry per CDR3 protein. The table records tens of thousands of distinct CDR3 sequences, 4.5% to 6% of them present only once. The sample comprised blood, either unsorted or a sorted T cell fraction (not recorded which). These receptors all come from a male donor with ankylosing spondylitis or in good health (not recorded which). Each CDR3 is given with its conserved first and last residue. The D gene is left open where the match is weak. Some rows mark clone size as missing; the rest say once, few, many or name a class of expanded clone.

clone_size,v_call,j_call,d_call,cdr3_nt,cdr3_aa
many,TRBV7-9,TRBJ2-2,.,TGTGCCAGCAGCTTATCCCGGGAGCTGTTTTTT,CASSLSRELFF
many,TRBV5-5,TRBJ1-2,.,TGTGCCAGCAGCCAAGATGGCGGGAACATCTATGGCTACACCTTC,CASSQDGGNIYGYTF
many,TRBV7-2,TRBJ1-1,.,TGTGCCAGCAGCTTTAGGGACATGAGAAGGAACACTGAAGCTTTCTTT,CASSFRDMRRNTEAFF
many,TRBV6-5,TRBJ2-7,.,TGTGCCAGCAGTTACGGGGGGCCAAGGAGCTCCTACGAGCAGTACTTC,CASSYGGPRSSYEQYF
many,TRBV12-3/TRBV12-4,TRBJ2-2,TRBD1,TGTGCCAGCACCCCGGGACAGGGGGGTTTGGCCGGGGAGCTGTTTTTT,CASTPGQGGLAGELFF
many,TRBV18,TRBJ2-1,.,TGTGCCAGCTCCAACCGGGCCCTCTACAATGAGCAGTTCTTC,CASSNRALYNEQFF
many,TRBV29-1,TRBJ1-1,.,TGCAGCGTGCAGGGGAGGATGAACACTGAAGCTTTCTTT,CSVQGRMNTEAFF
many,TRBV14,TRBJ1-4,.,TGTGCCAGCAGCCAAGATCGGCGGCGGAATGAAAAACTGTTTTTT,CASSQDRRRNEKLFF
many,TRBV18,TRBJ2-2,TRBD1,TGTGCCAGCTCCCCACCGGGACAGGACACCGGGGAGCTGTTTTTT,CASSPPGQDTGELFF
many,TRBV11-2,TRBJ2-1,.,TGTGCCAGCAGCTTAGAGCGGGGGCTCTACAATGAGCAGTTCTTC,CASSLERGLYNEQFF
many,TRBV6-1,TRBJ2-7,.,TGTGCCAGCAGGCAGGGCCAGACTACCGAGCAGTACTTC,CASRQGQTTEQYF
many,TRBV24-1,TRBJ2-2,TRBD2,TGTGCCACCAGTCCGCTAGCGGGAGGTCACGGGGAGCTGTTTTTT,CATSPLAGGHGELFF
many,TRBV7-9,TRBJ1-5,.,TGTGCCAGCAGCCCAGATATCGGCAATCAGCCCCAGCATTTT,CASSPDIGNQPQHF
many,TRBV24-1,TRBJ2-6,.,TGTGCCACCAGTCCCTCGGGCCAAGAGGCCGGGGCCAACGTCCTGACTTTC,CATSPSGQEAGANVLTF
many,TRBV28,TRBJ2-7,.,TGTGCCAGCACCACGAACAGGGTCGACTACGAGCAGTACTTC,CASTTNRVDYEQYF
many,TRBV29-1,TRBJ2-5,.,TGCAGCGTTGACGGGGCGTTCGGCCAAGAGACCCAGTACTTC,CSVDGAFGQETQYF
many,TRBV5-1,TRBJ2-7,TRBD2,TGCGCCAGCAGCCCAGAATCCGGACTAGCTACCTACGAGCAGTACTTC,CASSPESGLATYEQYF
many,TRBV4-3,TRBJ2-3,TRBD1,TGCGCCAGCAGCCAAGGGACAGGGGGAATTACAGATACGCAGTATTTT,CASSQGTGGITDTQYF
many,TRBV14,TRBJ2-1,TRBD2,TGTGCCAGCAGCCCTAGCGGGGGGGCCTACAATGAGCAGTTCTTC,CASSPSGGAYNEQFF
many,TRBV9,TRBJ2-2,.,TGTGCCAGCAGCCACGGCAGTAACACCGGGGAGCTGTTTTTT,CASSHGSNTGELFF
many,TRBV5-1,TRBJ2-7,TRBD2,TGCGCCAGCAGCGCACAGAGCGGGAGGTCCCACGAGCAGTACTTC,CASSAQSGRSHEQYF
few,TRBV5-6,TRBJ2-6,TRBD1,TGTGCCAGGGAGGACAGGACAGGGGCCAACGTCCTGACTTTC,CAREDRTGANVLTF
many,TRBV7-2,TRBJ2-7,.,TGTGCCAGCAGCTTAGCCTTCGGGATTAGAGTCTACGAGCAGTACTTC,CASSLAFGIRVYEQYF
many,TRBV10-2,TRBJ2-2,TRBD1,TGCGCCAGCAGTGAGCCGTCCGGGACAGGGTTCGGGGAGCTGTTTTTT,CASSEPSGTGFGELFF
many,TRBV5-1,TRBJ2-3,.,TGCGCCAGCATGAGGGGGGGGTCCACAGATACGCAGTATTTT,CASMRGGSTDTQYF
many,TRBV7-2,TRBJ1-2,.,TGTGCCAGCAGCCTTTCAAGCTATGGCTACACCTTC,CASSLSSYGYTF
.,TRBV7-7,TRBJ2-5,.,TGTGCTAGCAGCCTCCCCGGCGGCCTTGAGACCCAGTACTTC,CASSLPGGLETQYF
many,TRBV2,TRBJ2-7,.,TGTGCCAGCCGGGGTACCCCTTCCTACGAGCAGTACTTC,CASRGTPSYEQYF
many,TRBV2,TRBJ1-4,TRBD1,TGTGCCAGCAGTTTTGGACAGGGAGGGGAAAAACTGTTTTTT,CASSFGQGGEKLFF
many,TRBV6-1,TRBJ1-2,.,TGTGCCAGCAGCCTAACCGGGACCTATGGCTACACCTTC,CASSLTGTYGYTF
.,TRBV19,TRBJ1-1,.,TGTGCCAGTATAACCACCTTAGTGGGGGGCACTGAAGCTTTCTTT,CASITTLVGGTEAFF
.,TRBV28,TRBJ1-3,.,TGTGCCAGCAGTCCCTCCGGGGGGGCCAGTTTTAGCACCATATATTTT,CASSPSGGASFSTIYF
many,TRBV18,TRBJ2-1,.,TGTGCCAGCTCACCAAGTGGGGACGGATACAATGAGCAGTTCTTC,CASSPSGDGYNEQFF